The clone carrying this T cell receptor beta chain was observed a single time. Its antigen is still unknown. Primers for the PCR totalled 60 Vbeta and 13 Jbeta. Using immunoSEQ multiplex PCR, the repertoire was profiled, and TCRdb retains in-frame clones only, with some absent. The sample has some 200,000 clones, 75% to 85% seen once. This CDR3 has 15 amino acids. V was clipped by 6 bases and J by 4 bases; unmatched bases: 7. Germline values: CDR1 MNHEY, CDR2 SMNVEV (reference sequence). This specimen belongs to a study of cytomegalovirus exposure and HLA in healthy donors. Whole-study findings and limits: A later analysis linked a missense DCLRE1C variant to TCR beta V- and J-gene trimming. What was likely a sequencing artifact was a cluster of highly shared sequence variants. In a later analysis, a genetic analysis reported fewer productive-TCR N-insertions in an Asian-associated ancestry cluster than the cohort average. Associated with cytomegalovirus, according to the listing, were around 160 TCR beta chains.

Material for sequencing was PBMCs. This receptor was taken from a woman aged 55-70 years in good health and CMV-seropositive. The genes are TRBV27 and TRBJ1-5; the match to TRBD1 covers 9 bases. The CDR3: CASSPGTGPNQPQHF. The CDR3 DNA reads as TGTGCCAGCAGCCCCGGGACAGGGCCGAATCAGCCCCAGCATTTT.